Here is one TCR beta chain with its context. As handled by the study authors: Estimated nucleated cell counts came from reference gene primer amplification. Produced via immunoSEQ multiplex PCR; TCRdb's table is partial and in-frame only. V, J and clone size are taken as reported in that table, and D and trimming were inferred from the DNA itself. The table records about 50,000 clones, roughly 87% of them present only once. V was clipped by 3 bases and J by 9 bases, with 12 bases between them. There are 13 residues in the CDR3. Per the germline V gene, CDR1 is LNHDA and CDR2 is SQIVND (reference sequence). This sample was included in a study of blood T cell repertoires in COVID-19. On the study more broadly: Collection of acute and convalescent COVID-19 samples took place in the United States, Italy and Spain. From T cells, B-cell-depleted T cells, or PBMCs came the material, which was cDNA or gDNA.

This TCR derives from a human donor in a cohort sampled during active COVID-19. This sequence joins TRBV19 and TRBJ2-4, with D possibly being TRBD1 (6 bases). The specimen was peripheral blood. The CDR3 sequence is CASSIRDTGIQYF. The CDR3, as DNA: TGTGCCAGTAGTATTCGGGACACCGGCATTCAGTACTTC.